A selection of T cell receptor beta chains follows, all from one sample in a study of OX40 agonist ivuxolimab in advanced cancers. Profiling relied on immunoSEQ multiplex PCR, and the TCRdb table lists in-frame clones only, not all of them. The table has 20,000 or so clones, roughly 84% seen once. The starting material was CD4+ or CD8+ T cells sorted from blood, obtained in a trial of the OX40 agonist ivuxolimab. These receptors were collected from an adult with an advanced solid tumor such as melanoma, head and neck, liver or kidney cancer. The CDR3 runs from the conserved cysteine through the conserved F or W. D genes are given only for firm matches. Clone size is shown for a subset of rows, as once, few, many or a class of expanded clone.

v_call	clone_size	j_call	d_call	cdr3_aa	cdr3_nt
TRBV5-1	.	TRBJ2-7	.	CASSLAGTGYEQYF	TGCGCCAGCAGCTTGGCCGGGACTGGCTACGAGCAGTACTTC
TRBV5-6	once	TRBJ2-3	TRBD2	CASSLETSGEKDTQYF	TGTGCCAGCAGCTTGGAGACTAGCGGGGAAAAAGATACGCAGTATTTT
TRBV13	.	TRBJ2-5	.	CASSLVGANQETQYF	TGTGCCAGCAGCTTAGTTGGGGCTAACCAAGAGACCCAGTACTTC
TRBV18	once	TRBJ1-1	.	CASSLTGNTEAFF	TGTGCCAGCTCGCTGACAGGGAACACTGAAGCTTTCTTT
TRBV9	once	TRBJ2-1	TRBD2	CASSPRLAFGYEQFF	TGTGCCAGCAGCCCGAGACTAGCTTTCGGCTATGAGCAGTTCTTC
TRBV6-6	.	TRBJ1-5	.	CASNQVQHF	TGTGCCAGCAACCAGGTCCAGCATTTT
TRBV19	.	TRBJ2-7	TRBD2	CASRASGGAEYYEQYF	TGTGCCAGTAGAGCGAGCGGGGGTGCGGAGTACTACGAGCAGTACTTC
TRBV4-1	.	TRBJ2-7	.	CASSQDRDFYEQYF	TGCGCCAGCAGCCAAGATCGCGATTTCTACGAGCAGTACTTC
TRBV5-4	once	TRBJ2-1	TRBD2	CASSLAGGPRTEQFF	TGTGCCAGCAGCTTAGCGGGAGGGCCTCGTACTGAGCAGTTCTTC
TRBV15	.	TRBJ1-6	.	CATSLPGRSPLHF	TGTGCCACCAGTCTGCCCGGGAGATCACCCCTCCACTTT
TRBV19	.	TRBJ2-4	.	CASSPTGELAKNIQYF	TGTGCCAGTAGTCCTACAGGCGAACTAGCCAAAAACATTCAGTACTTC
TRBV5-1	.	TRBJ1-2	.	CASSLASEDGYTF	TGCGCCAGCAGCTTGGCGTCAGAGGATGGCTACACCTTC
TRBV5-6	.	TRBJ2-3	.	CASSLGRQGRGDTQYF	TGTGCCAGCAGCTTGGGAAGGCAGGGCCGGGGAGATACGCAGTATTTT
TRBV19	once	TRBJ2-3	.	CASSIDALRDTQYF	TGTGCCAGTAGTATAGATGCCCTCCGGGATACGCAGTATTTT
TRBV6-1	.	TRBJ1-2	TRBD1	CASWNRDRGLGGYTF	TGTGCCAGTTGGAACCGGGACAGGGGGTTAGGTGGCTACACCTTC
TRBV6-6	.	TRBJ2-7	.	CATRTDSYEQYF	TGTGCCACTCGGACAGACTCCTACGAGCAGTACTTC
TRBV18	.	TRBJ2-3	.	CASSPPDSPTDTQYF	TGTGCCAGCTCACCGCCGGACAGTCCCACAGATACGCAGTATTTT